Below, 3 T cell receptor beta chains from the same sample are listed, as sequenced in a study of blood T cells in healthy people across ages. For the second PCR, which ran for roughly 6 to 12 cycles, a sample-barcoded 5' primer and a J-beta primer mix were used. TCRdb re-called the 5' RACE reads through MiXCR, storing one row per CDR3 protein. The sample lists more than 800,000 distinct CDR3 sequences, around 26% occurring once. Sequences were obtained from blood. The receptors come from a woman older than 75 in good health.

This clonotype was counted only a few times. The chain employs TRBV12-3 or TRBV12-4 and TRBJ1-5; possible D gene TRBD1, 6 bases. V was pared by 5 bases and J by 3 bases, with 14 bases between. This CDR3 spans 15 amino acids. The CDR3 nucleotides are TGTGCCAGCAGTACAGACGGACAGTTCAATCAGCCCCAGCATTTT. It specifies CASSTDGQFNQPQHF.

With respect to this clonotype: A much larger clonotype is one base distant, so this may be a read error. The chain employs TRBV7-8 and TRBJ1-2; D is unclear. This CDR3 has 14 residues. Germline loops: CDR1 SGHVS, CDR2 FQNEAQ. Trimming stripped 1 base from V and 5 bases from J, with 11 bases between. The CDR3 DNA is TGTGCCAGCAGCTTAGTGACCAGCGGATATGGCTACACCTTC. It yields the protein CASSLVTSGYGYTF.

This clonotype was picked up many times. The V call is TRBV7-6, the J call TRBJ2-5; 8 bases line up with TRBD2. This CDR3 spans 15 amino acids. Per the germline V gene, CDR1 is SGHVS and CDR2 is FNYEAQ. The V and J ends lost 7 bases and 4 bases, in that order; junction bases with no gene match: 11. The CDR3 here is CASTPQAGGGETQYF. In nucleotides, the CDR3 is TGTGCCAGCACCCCCCAGGCGGGGGGCGGAGAGACCCAGTACTTC.